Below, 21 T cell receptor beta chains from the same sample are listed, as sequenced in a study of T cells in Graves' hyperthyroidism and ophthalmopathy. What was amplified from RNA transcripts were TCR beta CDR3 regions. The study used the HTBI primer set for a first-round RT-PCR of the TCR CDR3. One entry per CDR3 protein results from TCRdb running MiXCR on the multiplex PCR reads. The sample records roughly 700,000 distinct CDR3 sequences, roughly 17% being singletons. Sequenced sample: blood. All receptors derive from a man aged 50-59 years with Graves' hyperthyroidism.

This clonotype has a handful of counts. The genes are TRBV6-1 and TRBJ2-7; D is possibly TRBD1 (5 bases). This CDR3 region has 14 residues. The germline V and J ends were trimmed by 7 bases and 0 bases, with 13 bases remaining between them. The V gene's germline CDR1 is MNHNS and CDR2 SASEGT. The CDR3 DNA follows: TGTGCCAGCACCCGGGCCAGGGTCTCCTACGAGCAGTACTTC. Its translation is CASTRARVSYEQYF.

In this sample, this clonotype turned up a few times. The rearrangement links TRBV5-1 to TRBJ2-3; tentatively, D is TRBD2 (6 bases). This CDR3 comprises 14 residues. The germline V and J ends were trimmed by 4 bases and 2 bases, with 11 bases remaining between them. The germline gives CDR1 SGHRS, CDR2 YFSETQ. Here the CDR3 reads CASSRDSFTDTQYF. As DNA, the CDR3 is TGCGCCAGCAGCCGGGACTCCTTCACAGATACGCAGTATTTT. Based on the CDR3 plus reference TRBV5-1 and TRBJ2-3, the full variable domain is KAGVTQTPRYLIKTRGQQVTLSCSPISGHRSVSWYQQTPGQGLQFLFEYFSETQRNKGNFPGRFSGRQFSNSRSEMNVSTLELGDSALYLCASSRDSFTDTQYFGPGTRLTVL.

CDR3 nucleotides: TGCGCCAGCAGTAACGGGGGACACACCGGGGAGCTGTTTTTT. This sequence encodes CASSNGGHTGELFF. The genes are TRBV5-1 and TRBJ2-2, with D possibly matching TRBD2 (6 bases). CDR1 is SGHRS and CDR2 is YFSETQ in the germline V gene. Deletions cut 5 bases from V and 3 bases from J, with 11 bases between. The CDR3 sequence is 14 residues long.

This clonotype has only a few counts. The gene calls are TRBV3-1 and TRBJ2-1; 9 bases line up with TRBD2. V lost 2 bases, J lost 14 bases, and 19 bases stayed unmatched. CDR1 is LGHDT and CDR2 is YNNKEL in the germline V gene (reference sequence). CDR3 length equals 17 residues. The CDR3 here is CASSQPRYYGGRAFEFF. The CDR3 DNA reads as TGTGCCAGCAGCCAACCCCGATATTATGGCGGGAGGGCCTTTGAGTTCTTC.

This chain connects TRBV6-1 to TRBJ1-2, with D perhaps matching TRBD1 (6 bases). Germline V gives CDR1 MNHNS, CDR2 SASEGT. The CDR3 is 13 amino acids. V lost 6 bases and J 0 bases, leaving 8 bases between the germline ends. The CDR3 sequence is CASSRGTNYGYTF. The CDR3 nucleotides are TGTGCCAGCAGCAGGGGTACTAACTATGGCTACACCTTC.

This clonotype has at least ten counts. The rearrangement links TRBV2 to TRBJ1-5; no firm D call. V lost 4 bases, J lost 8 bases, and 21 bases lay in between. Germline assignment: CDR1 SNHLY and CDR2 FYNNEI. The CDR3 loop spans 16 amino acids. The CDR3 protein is CASSVSGDWSQKPQHF. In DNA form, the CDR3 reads TGTGCCAGCAGTGTTAGCGGGGATTGGTCGCAGAAGCCCCAGCATTTT.

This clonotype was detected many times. The CDR3, as DNA: TGCAGTGCTAGAGAGCAGAGCTCCTACGAGCAGTACTTC. Its protein is CSAREQSSYEQYF. The chain carries TRBV20-1 and TRBJ2-7; no clear D gene. From germline, CDR1 is DFQATT and CDR2 SNEGSKA (reference sequence). The CDR3 runs to 13 residues. V shed 0 bases and J shed 0 bases, with 6 bases lying between them.

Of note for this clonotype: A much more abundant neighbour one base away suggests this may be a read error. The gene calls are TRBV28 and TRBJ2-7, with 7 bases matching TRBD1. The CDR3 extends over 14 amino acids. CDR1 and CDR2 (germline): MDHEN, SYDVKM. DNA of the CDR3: TGTACCAGCAGGCGCCGGGACAGAAACTACGAGCAGTACTTC. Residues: CTSRRRDRNYEQYF.

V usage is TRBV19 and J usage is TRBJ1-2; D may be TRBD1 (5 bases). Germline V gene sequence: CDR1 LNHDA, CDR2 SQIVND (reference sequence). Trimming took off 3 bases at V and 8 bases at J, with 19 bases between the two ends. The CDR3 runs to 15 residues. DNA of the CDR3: TGTGCCAGTAGTATTACATCGGGAGGGGTTGGAGGCTACACCTTC. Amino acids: CASSITSGGVGGYTF. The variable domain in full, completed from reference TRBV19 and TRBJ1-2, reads DGGITQSPKYLFRKEGQNVTLSCEQNLNHDAMYWYRQDPGQGLRLIYYSQIVNDFQKGDIAEGYSVSREKKESFPLTVTSAQKNPTAFYLCASSITSGGVGGYTFGSGTRLTVV.

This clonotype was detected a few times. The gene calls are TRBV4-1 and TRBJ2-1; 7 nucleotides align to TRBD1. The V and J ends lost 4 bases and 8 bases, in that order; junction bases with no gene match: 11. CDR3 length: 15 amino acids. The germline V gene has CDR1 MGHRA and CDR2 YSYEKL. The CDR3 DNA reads TGCGCCAGCAGCCTACGCGGACAGGTAGAGTATGAGCAGTTCTTC. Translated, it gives CASSLRGQVEYEQFF.

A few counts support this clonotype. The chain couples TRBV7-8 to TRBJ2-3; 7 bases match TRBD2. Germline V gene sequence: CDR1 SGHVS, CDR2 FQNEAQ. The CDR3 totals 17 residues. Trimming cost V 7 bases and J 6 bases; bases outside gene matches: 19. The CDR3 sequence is CASILKRLAVNTDTQYF. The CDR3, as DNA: TGTGCCAGCATCCTAAAGAGGCTAGCGGTGAACACGGATACGCAGTATTTT.

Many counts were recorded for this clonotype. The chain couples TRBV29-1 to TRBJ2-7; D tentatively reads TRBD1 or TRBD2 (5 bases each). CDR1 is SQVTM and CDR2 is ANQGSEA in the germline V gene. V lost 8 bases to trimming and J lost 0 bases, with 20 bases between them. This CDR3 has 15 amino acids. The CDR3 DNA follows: TGCAGCACCATTGGGACGTCCATCAACTCCTACGAGCAGTACTTC. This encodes CSTIGTSINSYEQYF.

CDR3 in amino acids: CASTTGQDPRDDTEAFF. CDR3 nucleotides: TGTGCCAGCACCACTGGACAGGACCCGCGAGATGACACTGAAGCTTTCTTT. V and J are TRBV9 and TRBJ1-1; 7 nucleotides agree with TRBD1. CDR1 and CDR2 from the germline V gene are SGDLS and YYNGEE. The CDR3 has 17 residues. Germline trimming cut 6 bases from V and 3 bases from J; bases unmatched to any gene: 17. Full variable domain (missing parts from reference TRBV9 and TRBJ1-1): DSGVTQTPKHLITATGQRVTLRCSPRSGDLSVYWYQQSLDQGLQFLIQYYNGEERAKGNILERFSAQQFPDLHSELNLSSLELGDSALYFCASTTGQDPRDDTEAFFGQGTRLTVV.

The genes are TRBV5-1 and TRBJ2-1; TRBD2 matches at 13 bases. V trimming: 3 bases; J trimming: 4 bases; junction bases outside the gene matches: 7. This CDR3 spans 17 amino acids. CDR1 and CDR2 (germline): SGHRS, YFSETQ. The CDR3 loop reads CASSSRLAGGGYNEQFF. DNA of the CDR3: TGCGCCAGCAGCTCTAGACTAGCGGGAGGTGGGTACAATGAGCAGTTCTTC.

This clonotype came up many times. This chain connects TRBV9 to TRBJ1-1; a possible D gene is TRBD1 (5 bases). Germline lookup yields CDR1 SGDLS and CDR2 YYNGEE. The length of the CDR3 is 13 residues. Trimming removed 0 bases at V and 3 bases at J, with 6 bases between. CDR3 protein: CASSVVGDTEAFF. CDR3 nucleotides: TGTGCCAGCAGCGTAGTAGGGGACACTGAAGCTTTCTTT.

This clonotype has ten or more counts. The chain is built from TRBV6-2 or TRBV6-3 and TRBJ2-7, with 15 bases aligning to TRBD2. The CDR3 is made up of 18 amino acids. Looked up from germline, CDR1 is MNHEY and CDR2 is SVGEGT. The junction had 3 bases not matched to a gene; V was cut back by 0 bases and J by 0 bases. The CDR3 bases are TGTGCCAGCAGTTACTCGGGACTAGCGGGAGGCCTCTCCTACGAGCAGTACTTC. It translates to CASSYSGLAGGLSYEQYF.

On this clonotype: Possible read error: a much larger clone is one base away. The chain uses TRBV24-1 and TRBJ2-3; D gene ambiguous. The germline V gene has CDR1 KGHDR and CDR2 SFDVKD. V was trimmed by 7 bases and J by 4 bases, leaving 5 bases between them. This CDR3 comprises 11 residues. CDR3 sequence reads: CATRGSDTQYF. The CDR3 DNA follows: TGTGCCACCAGAGGATCAGATACGCAGTATTTT.

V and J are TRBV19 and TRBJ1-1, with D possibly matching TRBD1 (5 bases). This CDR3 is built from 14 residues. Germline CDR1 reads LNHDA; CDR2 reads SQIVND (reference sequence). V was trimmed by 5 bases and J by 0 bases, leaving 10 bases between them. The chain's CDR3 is CASSPSTVNTEAFF. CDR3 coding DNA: TGTGCCAGTAGTCCTTCGACAGTGAACACTGAAGCTTTCTTT.

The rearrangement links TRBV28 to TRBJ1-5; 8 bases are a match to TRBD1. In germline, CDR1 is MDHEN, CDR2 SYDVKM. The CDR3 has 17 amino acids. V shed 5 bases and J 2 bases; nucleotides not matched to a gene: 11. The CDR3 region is CASSRSSGGAGNQPQHF. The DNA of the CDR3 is TGTGCCAGCAGTCGATCCTCAGGGGGCGCGGGCAATCAGCCCCAGCATTTT. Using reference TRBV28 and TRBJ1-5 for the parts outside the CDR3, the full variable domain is DVKVTQSSRYLVKRTGEKVFLECVQDMDHENMFWYRQDPGLGLRLIYFSYDVKMKEKGDIPEGYSVSREKKERFSLILESASTNQTSMYLCASSRSSGGAGNQPQHFGDGTRLSIL.

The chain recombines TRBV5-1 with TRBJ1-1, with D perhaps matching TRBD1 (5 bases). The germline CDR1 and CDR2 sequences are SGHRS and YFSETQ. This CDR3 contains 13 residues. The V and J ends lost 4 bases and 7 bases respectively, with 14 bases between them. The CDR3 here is CASSITGTVEAFF. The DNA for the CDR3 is TGCGCCAGCAGCATCACCGGGACGGTTGAAGCTTTCTTT.

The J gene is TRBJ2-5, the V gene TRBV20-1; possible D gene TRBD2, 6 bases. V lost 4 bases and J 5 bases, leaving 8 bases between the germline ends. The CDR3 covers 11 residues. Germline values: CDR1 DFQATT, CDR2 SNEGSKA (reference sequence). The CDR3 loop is CSATGRETQYF. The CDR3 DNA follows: TGCAGTGCTACGGGGAGGGAGACCCAGTACTTC.